Sequencing of this T cell receptor beta chain was carried out in a study of T cell responses to AZD1222 COVID-19 vaccine. General study findings and limits: Within unmutated variant regions lay the reported targets of nearly half of spike-specific TCRs. Across the whole spike, CD4 TCRs peaked at regions 160-218 and 743-854. Donors, mostly white British, included more females; clonal diversity was possibly underestimated.

The V gene's germline CDR1 is MDHEN and CDR2 SYDVKM. This CDR3 spans 12 amino acids. V was clipped by 10 bases and J by 3 bases, with 13 bases between them. Measured with immunoSEQ multiplex PCR; TCRdb has only the in-frame clones, and not every one. The sample has over 150,000 clones, 87% seen once; the top ten hold roughly 2.5%. The table lists this clone with a few counts. The target antigen is unknown. The chain joins TRBV28 to TRBJ2-7; D is possibly TRBD1 (6 bases). The source was peripheral blood, collected on day 0 of AZD1222 vaccination. This TCR was sampled from an adult in good health. The CDR3 sequence is CATTQGIYEQYF. CDR3 coding DNA: TGTGCCACCACACAGGGTATCTACGAGCAGTACTTC.